Presented here are 2 T cell receptor beta chains from one specimen sequenced in a study of blood T cell repertoires in COVID-19 (dated by TCRdb to about 2020). The library relied on the immunoSEQ multiplex PCR assay. TCRdb holds this immuneACCESS table with in-frame rearrangements only. Some clones are missing; in checked studies, unresolved V genes explain under half, and the rest has no known cause. Here the sample has under 130,000 clones; roughly 82% occur a single time. The top ten clonotypes cover about 12% of the sample. Sequencing was performed on peripheral blood. All receptors come from a human donor in a cohort sampled during active COVID-19.

This clone has only one observation. Within the sample, other DNA sequences also encode this same CDR3. This rearrangement joins TRBV7-3 to TRBJ2-3, with TRBD2 matching over 9 bases. CDR3 length equals 15 residues. Germline assignment: CDR1 SGHTA and CDR2 FQGTGA. Trimming took 5 bases from V and 6 from J; bases not matched to a gene: 9. CDR3 in amino acids: CASSPGRGGADTQYF. DNA for the CDR3: TGTGCCAGCAGCCCTGGGCGGGGGGGCGCGGATACGCAGTATTTT.

V and J are TRBV5-6 and TRBJ2-2; possible D gene TRBD1, 5 bases. Trimming shortened V by 0 bases and J by 3 bases, and 12 bases separated the two germline ends. Germline CDR1 reads SGHDT; CDR2 reads YYEEEE. This CDR3 contains 16 residues. The CDR3: CASSLVRPGYTGELFF. The CDR3 DNA is TGTGCCAGCAGCTTGGTTCGGCCAGGGTACACCGGGGAGCTGTTTTTT.